The rows below give T cell receptor beta chains drawn from one sample of a study of graft-versus-host responses after intestinal transplantation. Antigens of these TCRs are unknown. Profiled with immunoSEQ multiplex PCR; TCRdb holds only in-frame clones, not every one. Among about 99,000 clones listed, over 85% were seen once. Here the sequenced sample was unstimulated CD8+ T cells sorted from spleen or lymph node cells, taken before intestinal transplant. These receptor sequences come from a human donor who received an intestinal transplant. CDR3s include the opening cysteine and the closing phenylalanine or tryptophan. D genes are given only for firm matches. Clone sizes are given selectively: once, few, many, or a class where the clone is expanded.

TGTGCCAGCAGTCGAAGGGGGGATGGCTACACCTTC | CASSRRGDGYTF | TRBJ1-2 | TRBV27 | . | .
TGTGCCAGCAGCCAAGAACCCCGTGGTGACTATGGCTACACCTTC | CASSQEPRGDYGYTF | TRBJ1-2 | TRBV14 | . | .
TGTGCCAGCAAGGAGACTTCTGGAAACACCATATATTTT | CASKETSGNTIYF | TRBJ1-3 | TRBV6-5 | . | .
TGTGCCAGCAGCTTGTCTCTGTCGGCTAGCGGGGCTAGCACAGATACGCAGTATTTT | CASSLSLSASGASTDTQYF | TRBJ2-3 | TRBV5-4 | TRBD2 | .
TGTGCCAGCAGCAATCCGGGATCCTCCTCTGGAAACACCATATATTTT | CASSNPGSSSGNTIYF | TRBJ1-3 | TRBV11-2 | . | .
TGTGCCAGCACGGCCGGGGAGGAGGGGTACAATGAGCAGTTCTTC | CASTAGEEGYNEQFF | TRBJ2-1 | TRBV9 | . | .
TGTGCCAGCAGGCAAGGGACAGCAAGCTCCTACGAGCAGTACTTC | CASRQGTASSYEQYF | TRBJ2-7 | TRBV21-1 | . | .
TGTGCCAGTAGGTCCGGCACAGATACGCAGTATTTT | CASRSGTDTQYF | TRBJ2-3 | TRBV19 | . | .
TGTGCCAGTAGTGGGTCCTTGAACACTGAAGCTTTCTTT | CASSGSLNTEAFF | TRBJ1-1 | TRBV19 | . | once
TGTGCCAGCAGTAAACCAAGGGGGACCGTGATTCAAGAGACCCAGTACTTC | CASSKPRGTVIQETQYF | TRBJ2-5 | TRBV25-1 | . | .
TGTGCCAGCAGCTTGGCCACTCGGGAGACCCAGTACTTC | CASSLATRETQYF | TRBJ2-5 | TRBV5-6 | . | .
TGTGCCAGCAGTGACACTAGCGGGGGGGCAGATACGCAGTATTTT | CASSDTSGGADTQYF | TRBJ2-3 | TRBV6-4 | TRBD2 | .
TGTGCCAGCAGCTTATCTCGCTACGAGCAGTACTTC | CASSLSRYEQYF | TRBJ2-7 | TRBV7-9 | . | .
TGTGCCAGCACCAAGTCGGGACAGCTCTTCAATGAGCAGTTCTTC | CASTKSGQLFNEQFF | TRBJ2-1 | TRBV5-6 | TRBD1 | .
TGTGCCAGCAGCTTAGTAGTAAGGGGTTCGCAAACTAATGAAAAACTGTTTTTT | CASSLVVRGSQTNEKLFF | TRBJ1-4 | TRBV7-8 | . | .
TGTGCCAGCAGCCCTGGGACCCTTACGGCAGATACGCAGTATTTT | CASSPGTLTADTQYF | TRBJ2-3 | TRBV7-9 | . | few
TGTGCCAGCAGTTTAGGCGCAGGCAGGGACTACGAGCAGTACTTC | CASSLGAGRDYEQYF | TRBJ2-7 | TRBV27 | . | .
TGTGCCAGCAGCGAAAGCCCAGGGGCGGACACTGAAGCTTTCTTT | CASSESPGADTEAFF | TRBJ1-1 | TRBV9 | . | .
TGTGCCAGCACAAAAAAGGGGCTCAACACCGGGGAGCTGTTTTTT | CASTKKGLNTGELFF | TRBJ2-2 | TRBV25-1 | . | .
TGTGCCAGCAGCTTAGATGGTTGGGGACACACGAACACCGGGGAGCTGTTTTTT | CASSLDGWGHTNTGELFF | TRBJ2-2 | TRBV11-3 | . | .
TGCGCCAGCAGCCAAGTGCCCAGGAACACTGAAGCTTTCTTT | CASSQVPRNTEAFF | TRBJ1-1 | TRBV4-1 | . | .
TGTGCCAGCAGTCCCGGCGGGGTGGGCTATGGCTACACCTTC | CASSPGGVGYGYTF | TRBJ1-2 | TRBV27 | . | .
TGTGCCTGGAGTGTGGGAACATCCGCGGGAGAGCCCCAGCATTTT | CAWSVGTSAGEPQHF | TRBJ1-5 | TRBV30 | . | once
TGTGCCAGCTCACCTACAGGGTGGGGGAGTGATGGCTACACCTTC | CASSPTGWGSDGYTF | TRBJ1-2 | TRBV18 | . | .
TGTGCCACCAGCGCATCCGGGACTCTCACAGATACGCAGTATTTT | CATSASGTLTDTQYF | TRBJ2-3 | TRBV15 | . | .
TGCGCCAGCAGTCAACCCCCCCCAGAGTTTACAAATGAAAAACTGTTTTTT | CASSQPPPEFTNEKLFF | TRBJ1-4 | TRBV23-1 | . | .
TGTGCCAGCAGCTTAGGAGGGCCCCTCTACGAGCAGTACTTC | CASSLGGPLYEQYF | TRBJ2-7 | TRBV7-8 | . | .
TGCGCCAGCACCCCTACCCTAGAAGAGACCCAGTACTTC | CASTPTLEETQYF | TRBJ2-5 | TRBV5-1 | . | once
TGCGCCAGCACCCCCGGGACAGGCCTAGGGTTTACGCAGTATTTT | CASTPGTGLGFTQYF | TRBJ2-3 | TRBV5-1 | TRBD1 | .
TGTGCCAGCAGCTTGGAAGGGGGGATCAACGAGCAGTACTTC | CASSLEGGINEQYF | TRBJ2-7 | TRBV5-4 | . | .
TGCAGCGTTGAAGTCTTTAGCGGGGGACCAGATACGCAGTATTTT | CSVEVFSGGPDTQYF | TRBJ2-3 | TRBV29-1 | TRBD2 | .
TGTGCCAGCAGCCCACTGACAGGGGGAGGCTACACCTTC | CASSPLTGGGYTF | TRBJ1-2 | TRBV7-9 | TRBD1 | .
TGTGCCAGCAGTAGTACCTACGAGCAGTACTTC | CASSSTYEQYF | TRBJ2-7 | TRBV27 | . | .
TGTGCCAGCAGTGGCCAGGTCAATGAGCAGTTCTTC | CASSGQVNEQFF | TRBJ2-1 | TRBV2 | . | .
TGCAGCTCCGGGACGCGAAACACTGAAGCTTTCTTT | CSSGTRNTEAFF | TRBJ1-1 | TRBV29-1 | . | .
TGTGCCAGCAGTACCGCCGGGACTATTATCACAGATACGCAGTATTTT | CASSTAGTIITDTQYF | TRBJ2-3 | TRBV11-2 | TRBD2 | once
TGTGCCAGCAGGTTGGACGCCAGTGCAAGTGAGCAGTTCTTC | CASRLDASASEQFF | TRBJ2-1 | TRBV5-6 | . | .
TGTGCCAGCAGAACAGGGGGCACTGAAGCTTTCTTT | CASRTGGTEAFF | TRBJ1-1 | TRBV27 | TRBD1 | .
TGTGCCAGCTCACCAGGACGATGGGGGTACGAGCAGTACTTC | CASSPGRWGYEQYF | TRBJ2-7 | TRBV18 | . | .
TGTGCCAGCAGCCCGCCGGACTTGCCCGAGCAGTTCTTC | CASSPPDLPEQFF | TRBJ2-1 | TRBV7-9 | . | .
TGCGCCAGCAGTTACAACACAGATACGCAGTATTTT | CASSYNTDTQYF | TRBJ2-3 | TRBV4-1 | . | once
TGTGCCAGCAGAATCGGGGGGGTAACACCCTACTATAATTCACCCCTCCACTTT | CASRIGGVTPYYNSPLHF | TRBJ1-6 | TRBV28 | . | .
TGTGCCAGCAGACCGACAGGGGTGTACCAAGAGACCCAGTACTTC | CASRPTGVYQETQYF | TRBJ2-5 | TRBV6-1 | TRBD1 | .
TGTGCCAGCAATAACAGACAGGCCAACTATGGCTACACCTTC | CASNNRQANYGYTF | TRBJ1-2 | TRBV6-1 | . | .